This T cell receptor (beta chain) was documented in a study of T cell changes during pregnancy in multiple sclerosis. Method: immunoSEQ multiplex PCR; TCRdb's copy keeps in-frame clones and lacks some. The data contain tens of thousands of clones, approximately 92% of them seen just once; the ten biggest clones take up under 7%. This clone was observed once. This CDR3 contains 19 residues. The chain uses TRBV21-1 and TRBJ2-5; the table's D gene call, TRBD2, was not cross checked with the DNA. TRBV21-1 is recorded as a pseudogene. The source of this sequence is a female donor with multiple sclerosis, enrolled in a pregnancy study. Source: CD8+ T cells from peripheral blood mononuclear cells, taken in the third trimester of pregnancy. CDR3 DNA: TGTGCCAGCAGCACGCCCGGGGGGGGTGGGAGATGGGTCCAAGAGACCCAGTACTTC. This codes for CASSTPGGGGRWVQETQYF.